This record concerns one T cell receptor beta chain sequence. The CDR3 covers 10 residues. Germline V lookup: CDR1 DFQATT, CDR2 SNEGSKA (reference sequence). Profiling relied on immunoSEQ multiplex PCR, and the TCRdb table lists in-frame clones only, not all of them. The sample shows over 850,000 clones, 70% to 80% of them seen only once. The data were obtained in a study of shared clonotypes between healthy human individuals. The rearrangement uses TRBV20-1 and TRBJ2-3; D is undetermined. This sequence was found in a young man in good health. Some clones in this sample may be carry-over from other donors' samples. Source material: memory CD4+ T cells from PBMCs. Subset described: CD45RA-negative fraction. The CDR3 DNA is TGCAGGCCAAACACAGATACGCAGTATTTT. Residues: CRPNTDTQYF.